A selection of T cell receptor beta chains follows, all from one sample in a study of blood T cell repertoires in COVID-19. Some clones are missing from TCRdb's copy, which holds only in-frame ones; the method was immunoSEQ multiplex PCR. The sample has roughly 140,000 clones, roughly 84% seen once. Sequenced: PBMCs or T cells enriched from blood (not recorded which). The receptors come from a woman between 50 and 59 years old who had been exposed to COVID-19. Both conserved end residues are part of each CDR3. D genes are given only for firm matches. Not every row has a clone size; where given, it reads once, few, many or a size class.

>TRBJ1-1|few|TRBV29-1|NA
TGCAGCGTTCTTGAGACACCTAACACTGAAGCTTTCTTT
CSVLETPNTEAFF
>TRBJ2-3|NA|TRBV4-3|TRBD2
TGCGCCAGCAGCCGGACTAGCGGGGTTTCAGATACGCAGTATTTT
CASSRTSGVSDTQYF
>TRBJ2-7|NA|TRBV7-2|TRBD1
TGTGCCAGCAGCCCAGGAGGACAGGGCTCCTACGAGCAGTACTTC
CASSPGGQGSYEQYF
>TRBJ1-6|NA|TRBV6-5|NA
TGTGCCAGCAATACCAGGGCTATTAATTCACCCCTCCACTTT
CASNTRAINSPLHF
>TRBJ2-1|NA|TRBV11-2|TRBD2
TGTGCCAGCAGCTTAGCCCCCGGGACTAGTGTACTCCAGTTCTTC
CASSLAPGTSVLQFF
>TRBJ1-4|NA|TRBV24-1|TRBD1
TGTGCCACCAGGGAGACAGGGAGTAGTGAAAAACTGTTTTTT
CATRETGSSEKLFF
>TRBJ2-5|NA|TRBV2|NA
TGTGCCAGCAGTCGAAATCTAGGGGGAGAGACCCAGTACTTC
CASSRNLGGETQYF
>TRBJ2-5|NA|TRBV5-1|TRBD1
TGCGCCAGCAGCCCATGGGACAGGGCGCTGGGGGAGACCCAGTACTTC
CASSPWDRALGETQYF
>TRBJ2-2|NA|TRBV27|TRBD2
TGTGCCACCACGGGGAGGGGCTTTAGCGCCTCGAACACCGGGGAGCTGTTTTTT
CATTGRGFSASNTGELFF
>TRBJ2-3|NA|TRBV7-2|NA
TGTGCCAGCAGCTTATACCCCCGGGATACGCAGTATTTT
CASSLYPRDTQYF
>TRBJ1-6|NA|TRBV14|NA
TGTGCCAGCTCCGGGGGGGGACAAGCTTCACCCCTCCACTTT
CASSGGGQASPLHF
>TRBJ1-3|NA|TRBV9|TRBD1
TGTGCCAGCAGCGTAGTCGACAGGGCCTTCTCTGGAAACACCATATATTTT
CASSVVDRAFSGNTIYF
>TRBJ1-4|NA|TRBV10-1|NA
TGCGCCAGCAGCCTTCGCGTCGGTGAAAAACTGTTTTTT
CASSLRVGEKLFF
>TRBJ2-1|NA|TRBV9|TRBD2
TGTGCCAGCGGTAGCGGGGGCCCTCTGAATGAGCAGTTCTTC
CASGSGGPLNEQFF
>TRBJ2-5|once|TRBV5-1|TRBD2
TGCGCCAGCAGCCCAGGGACTAGCCTCGTGGAGACCCAGTACTTC
CASSPGTSLVETQYF
>TRBJ2-7|NA|TRBV4-3|TRBD1
TGCGCCAGCAGCCAAGATAGGACAGGGGTTGGGGCCTACGAGCAGTACTTC
CASSQDRTGVGAYEQYF
>TRBJ2-3|NA|TRBV7-2|TRBD2
TGTGCCAGCAGCTTACATGCGACTAGCGGGGTCCTTAGCACAGATACGCAGTATTTT
CASSLHATSGVLSTDTQYF
>TRBJ2-1|NA|TRBV6-2/TRBV6-3|NA
TGTGCCAGCAGTTACTCGCAGGGGTACAATGAGCAGTTCTTC
CASSYSQGYNEQFF
>TRBJ1-2|NA|TRBV18|NA
TGTGCCAGCTCACCTCTGGACACGGTCTATGGCTACACCTTC
CASSPLDTVYGYTF
>TRBJ2-1|NA|TRBV10-3|TRBD2
TGTGCCATCAGTGCGGGGGGATCTTACAATGAGCAGTTCTTC
CAISAGGSYNEQFF
>TRBJ2-5|NA|TRBV15|TRBD2
TGTGCCACCAGCTCGGGACTAGAGGAAGAGACCCAGTACTTC
CATSSGLEEETQYF
>TRBJ2-1|NA|TRBV7-8|TRBD1
TGTGCCAGCAGCTTAGGTGGACAGGGCTTACTGTACAATGAGCAGTTCTTC
CASSLGGQGLLYNEQFF
>TRBJ2-7|once|TRBV19|TRBD2
TGTGCCAGTAGTACCGGGGGAGGGCCTTACGAGCAGTACTTC
CASSTGGGPYEQYF
>TRBJ1-2|NA|TRBV5-4|TRBD1
TGTGCCAGCAGCTTGGGACAGGGAGGCGGCTACACCTTC
CASSLGQGGGYTF
>TRBJ2-2|NA|TRBV6-5|NA
TGTGCCAGCAGTTACTCAACGAACGGAGGCACCGGGGAGCTGTTTTTT
CASSYSTNGGTGELFF
>TRBJ1-5|NA|TRBV18|TRBD1
TGTGCCAGCTCACCCCCCGGGACAGGGGGCAATCAGCCCCAGCATTTT
CASSPPGTGGNQPQHF
>TRBJ2-7|many|TRBV11-2|NA
TGTGCCAGCAGCTCGCCGACAGGAATCTACGAGCAGTACTTC
CASSSPTGIYEQYF
>TRBJ1-5|once|TRBV2|NA
TGTGCCAGCCGAACGTTCCCGGGGCAGCCCCAGCATTTT
CASRTFPGQPQHF
>TRBJ1-1|NA|TRBV9|NA
TGTGCCAGCAGCGAACTAGCCGGGACCAAAGTGGCTGAAGCTTTCTTT
CASSELAGTKVAEAFF